The 28 T cell receptor beta chains below were found in one sample sequenced in a study of Tregs in tolerant kidney transplant recipients. Generated by immunoSEQ multiplex PCR, the TCRdb table keeps only in-frame clones and is missing some. The table records approximately 44,000 clones, nearly 97% of them present only once. Their specific antigens are unknown. Sequencing was performed on Tregs from blood cultured with allogeneic cells. These receptors were collected from a human donor in good health.

DNA for the CDR3: TGTGCCAGCAGCAAAGAAGCTGGAAGAAGCACAGATACGCAGTATTTT. Its translation is CASSKEAGRSTDTQYF. The chain combines TRBV21-1 with TRBJ2-3. TRBV21-1 is labeled a pseudogene. The length of the CDR3 is 16 residues.

The V and J genes are TRBV6-4 and TRBJ2-5; possible D gene TRBD2, 5 bases. Germline V gene data show CDR1 as MRHNA and CDR2 as SNTAGT. This CDR3 spans 17 amino acids. Trimming took off 4 bases at V and 1 base at J, with 19 bases between the two ends. Here the CDR3 reads CASSGPGRVEPQETQYF. In DNA, the CDR3 is TGTGCCAGCAGTGGTCCCGGGCGGGTCGAGCCCCAAGAGACCCAGTACTTC.

This sequence joins TRBV19 and TRBJ2-1; TRBD2 might be the D (8 bases). V lost 4 bases to trimming and J lost 0 bases, with 31 bases between them. Germline V lookup: CDR1 LNHDA, CDR2 SQIVND (reference sequence). The CDR3 totals 22 residues. CDR3 protein: CASSRQGLARGGRGGSYNEQFF. The CDR3 nucleotides read TGTGCCAGTAGTAGACAGGGTCTTGCCCGGGGAGGCCGGGGGGGCTCCTACAATGAGCAGTTCTTC.

The V gene is TRBV12-5, the J gene TRBJ2-7; tentative D call: TRBD1 (6 bases). Trimming cost V 6 bases and J 5 bases, with 17 bases left between them. The CDR3 consists of 14 residues. Looked up from germline, CDR1 is LGHNT and CDR2 is FRNRAP. The CDR3 region is CASGHTQGIHEQYF. DNA of the CDR3: TGTGCTAGTGGACATACACAGGGCATCCACGAGCAGTACTTC.

The rearrangement joins TRBV5-1 to TRBJ2-6; 7 bases match TRBD2. Germline CDR1 and CDR2: SGHRS and YFSETQ. The CDR3 is 18 residues long. V was clipped by 0 bases and J by 0 bases; unmatched bases: 6. CDR3 in DNA: TGCGCCAGCAGCTTGGTTGGGGCTAGCGGCTCTGGGGCCAACGTCCTGACTTTC. Amino acids: CASSLVGASGSGANVLTF. Full variable domain (remainder filled in from reference TRBV5-1 and TRBJ2-6): KAGVTQTPRYLIKTRGQQVTLSCSPISGHRSVSWYQQTPGQGLQFLFEYFSETQRNKGNFPGRFSGRQFSNSRSEMNVSTLELGDSALYLCASSLVGASGSGANVLTFGAGSRLTVL.

The chain joins TRBV5-4 to TRBJ2-5, with 8 bases fitting TRBD1. J was trimmed by 2 bases and V by 4 bases; bases with no gene match: 4. Germline V gives CDR1 SGHNT, CDR2 YYREEE (reference sequence). There are 14 residues in the CDR3. CDR3 DNA sequence: TGTGCCAGCAGCATGGGACAGGCTCAAGAGACCCAGTACTTC. It yields the protein CASSMGQAQETQYF.

This clone was counted once. The CDR3 DNA reads TGTGCCAGCAGCCAAACAGAGGGACGCCCGAAAGAGTTCTTC. This translates into CASSQTEGRPKEFF. The genes are TRBV11-2 and TRBJ2-1; possibly TRBD1 or TRBD2 for D (5 bases each). The CDR3 runs 14 residues. Germline values: CDR1 SGHAT, CDR2 FQNNGV. The V and J ends lost 5 bases and 14 bases respectively, with 22 bases between them.

This clone was seen once. The chain joins TRBV6-1 to TRBJ2-5; D unresolved. V gave up 4 bases and J gave up 5 bases, with 8 bases separating them. This CDR3 spans 12 amino acids. Germline-derived CDR1 and CDR2 are MNHNS and SASEGT. CDR3 nucleotide sequence: TGTGCCAGCAGTGGAGGACGGGAGACCCAGTACTTC. Translated: CASSGGRETQYF.

The CDR3 coding sequence is TGTGCCAGCAGCTTAGCAAGGGATATCACTGAAGCTTTCTTT. This gives the protein CASSLARDITEAFF. V gene TRBV7-9 combines with J gene TRBJ1-1; D is ambiguous. The germline V gene has CDR1 SEHNR and CDR2 FQNEAQ (reference sequence). The CDR3 sequence is 14 residues long. The ends were cut back, 0 bases at V and 4 bases at J, with 9 bases in the middle.

The chain links TRBV10-1 to TRBJ2-2; 7 positions match TRBD2. This CDR3 spans 14 amino acids. Germline V CDR1 and CDR2: WNHNN, SYGVQD (reference sequence). V trimming: 10 bases; J trimming: 4 bases; junction bases outside the gene matches: 9. This CDR3 is CATLEGGSTGELFF. CDR3 coding DNA: TGCGCCACCCTGGAGGGCGGGAGCACCGGGGAGCTGTTTTTT.

This chain links TRBV29-1 with TRBJ2-5; D ambiguous. The V end was cut by 1 base, the J end by 5 bases, with 14 bases between. The CDR3 spans 14 residues. Per the germline V gene, CDR1 is SQVTM and CDR2 is ANQGSEA. The chain's CDR3 is CSVEAPVGRETQYF. Written as DNA, the CDR3 is TGCAGCGTTGAAGCCCCGGTTGGGCGGGAGACCCAGTACTTC.

V is TRBV7-9 and J is TRBJ1-2; D is undetermined. The CDR3 covers 11 residues. Trimming cost V 7 bases and J 9 bases, with 12 bases left between them. CDR1 and CDR2 from the germline V gene are SEHNR and FQNEAQ (reference sequence). The CDR3 region has the DNA TGTGCCAGCACCCCCTCGGACCGCTACACCTTC. Translating gives CASTPSDRYTF.

This rearrangement joins TRBV18 to TRBJ1-1, with TRBD1 matching over 8 bases. The CDR3 totals 16 residues. V lost 0 bases to trimming and J lost 7 bases; unmatched junction nucleotides: 10. The V gene's germline CDR1 is KGHSH and CDR2 LQKENI. The DNA of the CDR3 is TGTGCCAGCTCACCACCGGCCCCCACAGGGGGGAATGAAGCTTTCTTT. Amino acids: CASSPPAPTGGNEAFF.

This chain connects TRBV5-1 to TRBJ1-1; unclear D gene. V lost 7 bases and J 4 bases, leaving 20 bases between the germline ends. The CDR3 has 15 amino acids. Germline assignment: CDR1 SGHRS and CDR2 YFSETQ. The CDR3 sequence: CASQWGALDSTEAFF. In DNA form, the CDR3 reads TGCGCCAGCCAATGGGGAGCGCTCGATAGCACTGAAGCTTTCTTT.

V and J are TRBV7-9 and TRBJ1-4; 11 bases are shared with TRBD1. Trimming at V came to 5 bases and at J to 2 bases, leaving 7 bases not matched to a gene. This CDR3 comprises 17 residues. Germline-derived CDR1 and CDR2 are SEHNR and FQNEAQ (reference sequence). CDR3 in amino acids: CASSDRDRGYTNEKLFF. The DNA of the CDR3 is TGTGCCAGCAGCGACCGGGACAGGGGGTATACTAATGAAAAACTGTTTTTT.

This chain joins TRBV5-1 and TRBJ2-7, with 8 bases that match TRBD2. The germline CDR1 and CDR2 sequences are SGHRS and YFSETQ. V shed 3 bases, J shed 1 base, and the junction held 12 bases outside the gene matches. This CDR3 is built from 17 residues. CDR3 nucleotide sequence: TGCGCCAGCAGCTCGGGACTAGGGGGTTCGGGGTCCTACGAGCAGTACTTC. Protein sequence: CASSSGLGGSGSYEQYF.

The J gene is TRBJ2-3, the V gene TRBV5-1; possible D gene TRBD2, 5 bases. The length of the CDR3 is 13 residues. The V gene's germline CDR1 is SGHRS and CDR2 YFSETQ. V was pared by 4 bases and J by 4 bases, with 10 bases between. This chain's CDR3 is CASSPPGADTQYF. The CDR3 region has the DNA TGCGCCAGCAGCCCGCCCGGGGCAGATACGCAGTATTTT.

The genes are TRBV14 and TRBJ2-1, with 14 bases fitting TRBD2. V gave up 0 bases and J gave up 8 bases; unmatched junction bases: 6. The CDR3 totals 17 residues. CDR1 is SGHDN and CDR2 is FVKESK in the germline V gene. The CDR3: CASSQDRLAGGRDEQFF. CDR3 sequence (DNA): TGTGCCAGCAGCCAAGATCGACTAGCGGGGGGGCGGGATGAGCAGTTCTTC. Full variable domain (rest looked up from reference TRBV14 and TRBJ2-1): EAGVTQFPSHSVIEKGQTVTLRCDPISGHDNLYWYRRVMGKEIKFLLHFVKESKQDESGMPNNRFLAERTGGTYSTLKVQPAELEDSGVYFCASSQDRLAGGRDEQFFGPGTRLTVL.

This rearrangement joins TRBV4-2 to TRBJ2-7, with D possibly being TRBD2 (5 bases). The CDR3 sequence is 17 residues long. V lost 0 bases and J 6 bases, leaving 21 bases between the germline ends. Germline V gives CDR1 LGHNA, CDR2 YNFKEQ. CDR3 sequence reads: CASSQDKGLTGRGEQYF. The DNA for the CDR3 is TGTGCCAGCAGCCAAGATAAAGGTCTGACTGGGAGAGGCGAGCAGTACTTC.

This chain links TRBV6-6 with TRBJ2-1, with TRBD1 identical over 7 bases. This CDR3 has 15 residues. After removal of 5 bases from V and 4 bases from J, the junction contained 8 bases not matched to a gene. Germline V CDR1 and CDR2: MNHNY, SVGAGI (reference sequence). CDR3 in DNA: TGTGCCAGCAGTATAGCCGGGACAGATTACAATGAGCAGTTCTTC. Protein sequence: CASSIAGTDYNEQFF.

V gene TRBV6-5 combines with J gene TRBJ1-3; D possibly corresponds to TRBD1 (5 bases). Germline V lookup: CDR1 MNHEY, CDR2 SVGAGI. The V gene lost 4 bases and the J gene lost 0 bases, with 7 bases spanning the gap. The CDR3 spans 14 residues. CDR3 region: CASSWRGSGNTIYF. The CDR3 region has the DNA TGTGCCAGCAGTTGGAGGGGCTCTGGAAACACCATATATTTT.

This chain links TRBV6-1 with TRBJ2-7, with 8 bases fitting TRBD2. Germline V lookup: CDR1 MNHNS, CDR2 SASEGT. The CDR3 sequence is 15 residues long. The V and J ends lost 6 bases and 3 bases, in that order; junction bases with no gene match: 10. The CDR3 region has the DNA TGTGCCAGCAGACCACCGGGACTAGTAGGCTACGAGCAGTACTTC. Amino acids: CASRPPGLVGYEQYF.

This chain links TRBV27 with TRBJ2-6; no reliable D call. Trimming cost V 5 bases and J 0 bases, with 20 bases left between them. The CDR3 length is 19 residues. CDR1 and CDR2 from the germline V gene are MNHEY and SMNVEV (reference sequence). For the CDR3, the DNA is TGTGCCAGCAGTCGGATATGGGTACCCCTCGGCTCTGGGGCCAACGTCCTGACTTTC. This codes for CASSRIWVPLGSGANVLTF.

The rearrangement joins TRBV2 to TRBJ1-2, with TRBD1 matching over 8 bases. The CDR3 runs 14 residues. V shed 6 bases, J shed 4 bases, and the junction held 7 bases outside the gene matches. CDR1 and CDR2 (germline): SNHLY, FYNNEI. CDR3 coding DNA: TGTGCCAGCAGCCTCAGGGGGCTTGGCTATGGCTACACCTTC. Protein product: CASSLRGLGYGYTF.

The rearrangement joins TRBV2 to TRBJ2-5; D is unclear. CDR1 is SNHLY and CDR2 is FYNNEI in the germline V gene. Deletions cut 8 bases from V and 2 bases from J, with 3 bases between. The CDR3 is made up of 10 amino acids. CDR3 protein: CASAQETQYF. CDR3 nucleotide sequence: TGTGCCAGCGCGCAAGAGACCCAGTACTTC.

The rearrangement joins TRBV6-5 to TRBJ2-1; a weak D match, TRBD2 (5 bases). V was trimmed by 7 bases and J by 4 bases, leaving 17 bases between them. The CDR3 extends over 15 amino acids. Germline assignment: CDR1 MNHEY and CDR2 SVGAGI. The CDR3 sequence is CASTPPRAAYNEQFF. The DNA of the CDR3 is TGTGCCAGCACCCCCCCCCGAGCGGCGTACAATGAGCAGTTCTTC.

V is TRBV5-1 and J is TRBJ2-5; no definite D call. This CDR3 contains 13 residues. V was pared by 1 base and J by 0 bases, with 4 bases between. Germline V lookup: CDR1 SGHRS, CDR2 YFSETQ. The DNA of the CDR3 is TGCGCCAGCAGCTTGACGTACCAAGAGACCCAGTACTTC. Translated: CASSLTYQETQYF.

The V and J genes are TRBV2 and TRBJ1-2, with D perhaps matching TRBD1 (5 bases). Germline V gene data show CDR1 as SNHLY and CDR2 as FYNNEI. This CDR3 has 14 amino acids. The germline V and J ends were trimmed by 7 bases and 1 base, with 13 bases remaining between them. CDR3 nucleotide sequence: TGTGCCAGCAAGAGCGTGGGGCTTAACTATGGCTACACCTTC. It codes for CASKSVGLNYGYTF.